The 7 T cell receptor beta chains below were found in one sample sequenced in a study of blood T cell repertoires in COVID-19. Assay: immunoSEQ multiplex PCR; the TCRdb copy retains only in-frame clones and omits some. The sample gives 180,000 or so clones, about 87% of which show up once; 1.6% is in the top ten. Input material: peripheral blood. The receptor source for this set is a woman between 50 and 59 years old with acute or convalescent COVID-19.

This clone was seen a single time. V gene TRBV6-1 combines with J gene TRBJ2-3, with D possibly TRBD1 on 5 matching bases. V lost 2 bases and J lost 6, with 12 bases in between. The CDR3 has 14 residues. The germline V gene encodes CDR1 MNHNS and CDR2 SASEGT. DNA of the CDR3: TGTGCCAGCAGTGAACGTGGACACTCGGATACGCAGTATTTT. It translates to CASSERGHSDTQYF.

V is TRBV5-6 and J is TRBJ2-7; D gene ambiguous. Germline V gene lookup returns CDR1 SGHDT and CDR2 YYEEEE. The CDR3 is 12 residues long. V was clipped by 3 bases and J by 2 bases, with 6 bases between them. This CDR3 is CASSSSAYEQYF. The CDR3 DNA reads as TGTGCCAGCAGCTCATCAGCCTACGAGCAGTACTTC.

The V call is TRBV18, the J call TRBJ1-2, with 9 bases aligning to TRBD1. Trimming at V came to 0 bases and at J to 6 bases, leaving 5 bases not matched to a gene. Germline V CDR1 and CDR2: KGHSH, LQKENI. This CDR3 comprises 15 residues. CDR3 amino acids: CASSPPGDRVNGYTF. CDR3 in DNA: TGTGCCAGCTCACCACCGGGGGACAGGGTGAATGGCTACACCTTC.

The genes are TRBV5-1 and TRBJ1-1, with TRBD1 matching over 7 bases. The germline V gene has CDR1 SGHRS and CDR2 YFSETQ. Trimming cost V 0 bases and J 4 bases; bases outside gene matches: 6. This CDR3 is 15 amino acids long. The CDR3 reads CASSLGGQRSTEAFF. CDR3 coding DNA: TGCGCCAGCAGCTTGGGGGGACAGAGGAGCACTGAAGCTTTCTTT.

V gene TRBV4-1 combines with J gene TRBJ1-3; D is unclear. Looked up from germline, CDR1 is MGHRA and CDR2 is YSYEKL. The V end lost 0 bases, the J end lost 0 bases, and 15 bases lay between the germline ends. The CDR3 totals 18 residues. CDR3 residues: CASSQDLTPGASGNTIYF. CDR3 nucleotides: TGCGCCAGCAGCCAAGATCTTACTCCCGGAGCCTCTGGAAACACCATATATTTT.

This chain links TRBV12-3 or TRBV12-4 with TRBJ2-2; perhaps TRBD2 as D (5 bases). The V gene lost 6 bases and the J gene lost 7 bases, with 9 bases spanning the gap. The CDR3 contains 12 residues. The CDR3 sequence: CASSSGIGELFF. The DNA for the CDR3 is TGTGCCAGCAGCTCGGGGATCGGGGAGCTGTTTTTT.

This chain links TRBV9 with TRBJ2-7; TRBD1 aligns across 10 bases. The CDR3 is made up of 12 amino acids. Looked up from germline, CDR1 is SGDLS and CDR2 is YYNGEE. Trimming at V came to 5 bases and at J to 7 bases, leaving 3 bases not matched to a gene. Here the CDR3 DNA reads TGTGCCAGCAGTACGGACAGGGGGGAGCAGTACTTC. Protein product: CASSTDRGEQYF.